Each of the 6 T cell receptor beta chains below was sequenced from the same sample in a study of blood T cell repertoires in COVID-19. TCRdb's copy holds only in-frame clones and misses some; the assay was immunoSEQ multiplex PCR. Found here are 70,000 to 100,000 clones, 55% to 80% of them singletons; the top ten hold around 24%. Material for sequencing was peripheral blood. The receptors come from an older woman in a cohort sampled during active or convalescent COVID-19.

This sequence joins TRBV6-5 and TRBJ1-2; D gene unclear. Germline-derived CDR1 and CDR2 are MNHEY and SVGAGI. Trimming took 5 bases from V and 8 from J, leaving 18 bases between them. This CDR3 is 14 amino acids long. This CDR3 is CASSPRQPRPGYTF. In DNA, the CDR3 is TGTGCCAGCAGTCCGCGCCAACCCCGTCCGGGCTACACCTTC.

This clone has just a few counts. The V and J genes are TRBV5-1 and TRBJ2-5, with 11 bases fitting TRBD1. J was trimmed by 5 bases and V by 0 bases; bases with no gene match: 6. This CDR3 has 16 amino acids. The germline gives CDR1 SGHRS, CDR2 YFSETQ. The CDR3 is CASSLAGTGGTETQYF. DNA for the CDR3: TGCGCCAGCAGCTTGGCGGGGACAGGGGGTACTGAGACCCAGTACTTC.

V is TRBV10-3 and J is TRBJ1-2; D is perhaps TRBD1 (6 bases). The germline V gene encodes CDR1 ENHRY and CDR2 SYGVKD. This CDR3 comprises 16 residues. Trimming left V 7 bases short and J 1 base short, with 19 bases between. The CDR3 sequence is CAINRSGQRINYGYTF. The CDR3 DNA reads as TGTGCCATCAACAGATCAGGACAGAGAATTAACTATGGCTACACCTTC.

CDR3 bases: TGTGCCAGCAGCAGGACAGTATACGAGCAGTACTTC. Protein: CASSRTVYEQYF. V is TRBV7-9 and J is TRBJ2-7; possibly TRBD1 for D (6 bases). This CDR3 spans 12 amino acids. Germline-derived CDR1 and CDR2 are SEHNR and FQNEAQ (reference sequence). Trimming took 5 bases from V and 4 from J, leaving 9 bases between them.

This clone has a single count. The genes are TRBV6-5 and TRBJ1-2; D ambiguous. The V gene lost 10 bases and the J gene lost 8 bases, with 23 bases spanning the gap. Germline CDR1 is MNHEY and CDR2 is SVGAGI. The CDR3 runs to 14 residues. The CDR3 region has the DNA TGTGCCACCAACGTGGGTCTCAGGTCGTGGGGCTACACCTTC. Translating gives CATNVGLRSWGYTF.

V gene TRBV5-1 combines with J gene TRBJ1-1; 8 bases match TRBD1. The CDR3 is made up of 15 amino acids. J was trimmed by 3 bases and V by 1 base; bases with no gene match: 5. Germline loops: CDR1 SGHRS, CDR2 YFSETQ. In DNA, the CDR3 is TGCGCCAGCAGCTTGCCTAGGGGACAGGACACTGAAGCTTTCTTT. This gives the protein CASSLPRGQDTEAFF.